This T cell receptor (beta chain) was found in a study of shared clonotypes between healthy human individuals. Study summary: CD4 naive and CD4 memory each took three plates per donor, while CD8 naive took two and CD8 memory one. General study findings and limits: Limitation of the genetic and exposure-history diversity represented came from the few donors.

This clone was recorded a few times. Antigen unknown. Every immunoSEQ plate was one replicate of a subset's evenly spread DNA. Sequencing used immunoSEQ multiplex PCR; TCRdb keeps in-frame clones, though not all of them. The table records hundreds of thousands of clones, less than 96% of them present only once. The CDR3 is 12 amino acids. In germline, CDR1 is MNHEY, CDR2 SVGAGI. V lost 6 bases and J lost 1, with 7 bases in between. Sequenced input: naive CD4+ T cells sorted from blood. Documented subset: CD45RA+ positively selected. The TCR sequence derives from a woman aged 30 to 39 in good health. The V gene is TRBV6-5, the J gene TRBJ2-7, with D unresolved. The CDR3 spells CASSRGSYEQYF. CDR3 sequence (DNA): TGTGCCAGCAGCCGCGGTTCCTACGAGCAGTACTTC.